Detailed here is one TCR beta chain. No antigen is known for it. Primers for the PCR totalled 60 Vbeta and 13 Jbeta. Only in-frame clones appear in the TCRdb table, and some are missing; sequencing was by immunoSEQ multiplex PCR. The sample holds some 150,000 clones, around 79% seen once. This record comes from a study of cytomegalovirus exposure and HLA in healthy donors. Overall study findings and caveats: Common viral pathogens seemed to be connected with several of the most significant clusters, according to a later analysis. Sequencing likely produced, as an artifact, a cluster of highly shared sequence variants.

The germline V gene encodes CDR1 MNHEY and CDR2 SVGAGI. V was cut by 2 bases and J by 6 bases, with 10 bases left in between. The CDR3 contains 13 residues. The chain couples TRBV6-5 to TRBJ1-2; D gene uncertain. The clonotype was recovered from a man younger than 40 in good health and CMV-seropositive. Sequencing was done on a sample of PBMCs. The CDR3, as DNA: TGTGCCAGCAGTTACGTCCGGGAGGATGGCTACACCTTC. It encodes CASSYVREDGYTF.